The sequence of this T cell receptor (beta chain) was determined in a study of regulatory T cells in long-lasting Graves disease. Notes on the study in general: Newly diagnosed patients shared 850 to 1,000 public clonotypes; persistent patients shared approximately 2,900.

As to time point: newly diagnosed GD, antithyroid drugs for less than 3 months. PBMC-derived RNA was used for the TCR library. As collected, the peripheral blood samples measured roughly 8.6 milliliters each and went into EDTA tubes. The CDR3 contains 11 residues. The ends were cut back, 5 bases at V and 7 bases at J, with 5 bases in the middle. CDR1 and CDR2 (germline): SNHLY, FYNNEI. This clonotype was detected only a few times. No antigen is known for it. Through Arm-PCR of CDR3 regions and iRepertoire HTBI primers, TCR beta libraries were built. A single record per CDR3 protein comes from TCRdb applying MiXCR to the multiplex PCR reads. The sample yields roughly 350,000 distinct CDR3 sequences, approximately 15% seen once. The same data also went into a second study, on T cells in Graves' hyperthyroidism and ophthalmopathy. According to that study: The HTBI set primed first-round TCR CDR3 RT-PCR. From stable hyperthyroidism, ophthalmopathy was separated by a 13 V-J model.

Here the sequenced sample was peripheral blood mononuclear cells (PBMCs), taken at new diagnosis, from a patient treated with antithyroid drugs. The TCR was taken from a middle-aged man with Graves disease. The chain combines TRBV2 with TRBJ1-4; D unclear. CDR3 in DNA: TGTGCCAGCAGTCAGGTTGAAAAACTGTTTTTT. Protein sequence: CASSQVEKLFF. The variable domain in full, with the rest retrieved from reference TRBV2 and TRBJ1-4, is EPEVTQTPSHQVTQMGQEVILRCVPISNHLYFYWYRQILGQKVEFLVSFYNNEISEKSEIFDDQFSVERPDGSNFTLKIRSTKLEDSAMYFCASSQVEKLFFGSGTQLSVL.